This paragraph reports one TCR beta chain. Its target is not known. J gave up 6 bases and V 8 bases, and 8 bases lay outside the gene matches. Germline CDR1 and CDR2: LNHDA and SQIVND (reference sequence). The length of the CDR3 is 14 residues. The record originates from a study of T cell responses to AZD1222 COVID-19 vaccine. Findings and limits, study-wide: An increase in Spike-specific TCR breadth and depth was observed after two AZD1222 doses.

TCRdb keeps only in-frame clones here, not all; method: immunoSEQ multiplex PCR. The sample lists more than 110,000 clones; 80% to 95% were seen once. This sequence joins TRBV19 and TRBJ2-2, with TRBD2 identical over 8 bases. The sequence derives from an adult in good health. The sequenced sample was peripheral blood, obtained on day 0 of AZD1222 vaccination. CDR3 nucleotide sequence: TGTGCCAGTTCCAGCGGGAGTGTCGCCGGGGAGCTGTTTTTT. It codes for CASSSGSVAGELFF.